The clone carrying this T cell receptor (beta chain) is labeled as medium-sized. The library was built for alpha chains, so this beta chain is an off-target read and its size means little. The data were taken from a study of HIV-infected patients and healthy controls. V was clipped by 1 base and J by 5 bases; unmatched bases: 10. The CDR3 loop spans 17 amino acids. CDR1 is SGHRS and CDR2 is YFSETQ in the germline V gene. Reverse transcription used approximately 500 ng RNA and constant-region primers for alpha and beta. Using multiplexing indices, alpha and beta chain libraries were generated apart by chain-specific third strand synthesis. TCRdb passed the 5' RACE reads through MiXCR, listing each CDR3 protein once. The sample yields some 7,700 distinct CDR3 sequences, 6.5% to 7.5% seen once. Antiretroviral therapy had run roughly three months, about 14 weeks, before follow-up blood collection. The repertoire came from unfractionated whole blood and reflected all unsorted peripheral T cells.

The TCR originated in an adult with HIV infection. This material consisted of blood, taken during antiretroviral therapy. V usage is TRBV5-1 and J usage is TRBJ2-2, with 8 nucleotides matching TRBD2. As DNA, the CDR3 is TGCGCCAGCAGCTTGACGTTGGCGCCTAGCGGGACCGGGGAGCTGTTTTTT. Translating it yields CASSLTLAPSGTGELFF.